This T cell receptor beta chain was recovered during a study of cytotoxic CD8 clonotypes in ibrutinib-treated CLL. Across the whole study: Included were 11 relapsed/refractory and 15 treatment-naive patients, of whom approximately 18 were IGHV unmutated.

Study observations and caveats: Baseline-level clonality went beyond age-matched healthy donors and moved in step with circulating CD8+ T-cell counts. Shared public clonotypes were rare, and on treatment they either got smaller or stayed the same.

Assay: immunoSEQ multiplex PCR; the TCRdb copy retains only in-frame clones and omits some. Among under 300,000 clones listed, roughly 76% were seen once. Trimming removed 1 base at V and 6 bases at J, with 10 bases between. The CDR3 covers 14 residues. The germline gives CDR1 LNHNV, CDR2 YYDKDF (reference sequence). This clone was detected a few times. Its antigen is as yet unknown. The TCR comes from a human donor with chronic lymphocytic leukemia. This chain connects TRBV15 to TRBJ1-5; D might be TRBD1 (6 bases). The specimen was PBMCs, collected at disease progression, from a patient treated with ibrutinib. In nucleotides, the CDR3 is TGTGCCACCAGCAGAGTTGCAGGGGCTCAGCCCCAGCATTTT. It specifies CATSRVAGAQPQHF.